This TCR beta chain was sequenced for a study of T cells in Graves' hyperthyroidism and ophthalmopathy. Amplification targeted TCR beta CDR3 regions from RNA transcripts. When the TCR CDR3 underwent first-round RT-PCR, the HTBI primer set was used. TCRdb itself ran the multiplex PCR reads through MiXCR, one entry per CDR3 protein. The sample carries 300,000 to 350,000 distinct CDR3 sequences, about 20% recorded once. Uncontrolled infection, other autoimmune disease, pregnancy or lactation excluded patients. Fresh peripheral blood, 8 to 10 ml, was the source of the PBMCs. About this clonotype itself: Its matching antigen is unknown.

Trimming left V 3 bases short and J 6 bases short, with 12 bases between. Germline V gives CDR1 ENHRY, CDR2 SYGVKD. The CDR3 totals 14 residues. General study results and limits: A model built on 13 V-J features separated ophthalmopathy from stable hyperthyroidism. Before onset, ophthalmopathy was predicted by the model a median around 6 months earlier.

Sequencing was performed on blood. The rearrangement uses TRBV10-3 and TRBJ2-1, with a tentative D call TRBD2 (7 bases). The source is a woman aged 50 to 60 with Graves' hyperthyroidism. The CDR3 nucleotides read TGTGCCATCAGTGACGGGGGAGGGGGCAATGAGCAGTTCTTC. Protein product: CAISDGGGGNEQFF.